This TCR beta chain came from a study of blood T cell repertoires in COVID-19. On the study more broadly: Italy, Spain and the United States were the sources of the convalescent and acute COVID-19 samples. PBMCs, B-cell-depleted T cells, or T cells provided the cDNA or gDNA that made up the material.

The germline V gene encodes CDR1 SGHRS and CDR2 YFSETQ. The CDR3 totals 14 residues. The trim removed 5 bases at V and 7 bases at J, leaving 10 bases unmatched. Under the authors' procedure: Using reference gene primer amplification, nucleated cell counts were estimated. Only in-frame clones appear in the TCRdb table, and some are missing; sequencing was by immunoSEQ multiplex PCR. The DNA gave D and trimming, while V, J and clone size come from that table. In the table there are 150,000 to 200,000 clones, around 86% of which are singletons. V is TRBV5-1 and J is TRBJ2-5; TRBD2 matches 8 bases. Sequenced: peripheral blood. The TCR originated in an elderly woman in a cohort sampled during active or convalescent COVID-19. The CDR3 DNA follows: TGCGCCAGCAGTGTTCCTAGCGGGCCAGGGACCCAGTACTTC. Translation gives CASSVPSGPGTQYF.